This T cell receptor beta chain was identified during a study of cytomegalovirus exposure and HLA in healthy donors listed by TCRdb under 2017. In terms of the full investigation: An earlier analysis of several hundred of the donors reported 250 to 350 Gb of sequence data and roughly 110 million unique TCR beta sequences from approximately 180 million T cells. Both class I and class II loci were covered by HLA typing, at four-digit resolution. Among roughly 370 genotyped donors of the cohort, an average of approximately 230,000 unique TCR beta nucleotide sequences were sequenced per donor, roughly a sixth of them non-productive. A later analysis re-analyzed previously published TCR beta repertoires from about 730 donors and added high-resolution HLA genotyping to study TCR occurrence patterns. Every discovery cohort repertoire had been produced on one sequencing platform. In the later analysis, no new phenotypic data were used to find candidate immune exposures; instead, reliance was placed on TCR beta sequences and their occurrence across donors. A separate validation cohort of about 110 different subjects was used in addition to the approximately 670-subject first cohort. The T cell repertoires of 670 or so subjects were profiled by immunosequencing and related to cytomegalovirus serostatus. To predict cytomegalovirus infection status, the study combined high-throughput TCR immunosequencing, statistical association of individual TCRs with disease status, and machine learning. Roughly 300 gigabases of sequencing data and approximately 80 million unique TCR sequences were included in an early release covering roughly 600 HLA-typed donors. The study aimed to test whether cataloging public T cell receptors could reveal signatures of past pathogen exposure. A later genetic analysis took genome-wide SNP genotypes for about 55% of the 666 donors and used that subset as a discovery cohort. To decide whether each TCR beta V gene segment behaved as functional or pseudogenic, an earlier analysis of fewer than 750 of the donors relied on high-throughput TCR beta sequencing. The number of donors typed differed by locus, with roughly 629-640 for A, B, C, DRB1 and DQB1, 522 for DQA1, 600 to 610 for DPA1, and approximately 470 for DPB1. About five DR-DQ haplotypes were treated as single units for association and clustering because of strong linkage in the cohort. Alongside the repertoire data, information on donor age, sex, ethnicity and CMV serostatus was compiled. Among the roughly 430 genotyped donors, roughly 80% belonged to the genetic ancestry cluster associated with self-reported Caucasian donors. What the work shows at the level of the full study, not this receptor alone: In vitro tests confirmed that a few of the cytomegalovirus-associated TCR beta chains recognize cytomegalovirus antigens. The presence/absence analyses assumed that sequencing depth was roughly uniform across donors, and that assumption may not be true. An earlier analysis of several hundred of the donors showed that most TCR beta V segments appeared in productive rearrangements either about 87% or about 30% of the time, which broadly matched IMGT annotations. When HLA alleles, especially DR and DQ, strongly co-occurred, TCR associations were difficult to assign to individual alleles. An association between a missense DCLRE1C variant and V-gene and J-gene trimming of TCR beta chains was found in a later genetic analysis and replicated in an independent cohort. A cluster of highly shared sequence variants was judged likely to be a technical artifact of the sequencing pipeline. The study gave a list of some 150 TCR beta chains associated with cytomegalovirus. The only immune exposure information available for the cohort was CMV serostatus. About 17 rarely observed V segments, including chromosome 9 orphons, were excluded from the earlier analysis of approximately 600 of the donors because counts were too low. Linkage disequilibrium might explain the correlated functional status among segregating V segments, but an unknown experimental factor could not be excluded. In a later analysis, HLA-associated TCR beta chains showed more clonal expansion and lower generation probabilities than non-associated chains that were equally common. The classifier was reported to diagnose cytomegalovirus status with high specificity and sensitivity in both the original and validation cohorts. It was suggested by the authors that the approach could potentially be generalized to other disease states and immunological phenotypes. A later genetic analysis reported fewer N-insertions in productive TCRs among donors in an Asian-associated ancestry cluster than the approximately 670-donor mean. A later analysis found that TCR association rates varied across HLA loci, with DRB1 alleles showing the most associated TCRs and HLA-C alleles the fewest. In a later analysis, some 17,000 TCR beta sequences were associated with specific HLA alleles at a false discovery rate of 0.05. Most TCR sequences were seen in very few donors, while some public TCRs were found in many individuals. A further reported finding was that TCR beta sequences accurately predicted the HLA-A and HLA-B alleles for most subjects in the first cohort. A later analysis found that most CMV-associated TCR beta chains appeared HLA-restricted, with HLA associations seemingly driven largely by CMV exposure. A later analysis reported that several top co-occurrence clusters appeared linked to parvovirus B19, influenza, CMV and Epstein-Barr virus. HLA typing was unavailable for some donors at each locus, so association tests used only the typed subset. Some IMGT-functional V segments, including TRBV6-2 and TRBV6-3, could not be told apart with the 87-base-pair reads, so those segments were excluded. This cohort had only TCR beta chains sequenced, and the lack of alpha or paired-chain data limited which features could be detected.

The library was produced with the immunoSEQ multiplex PCR assay. For the multiplex PCR, a mixture combining 60 forward primers for TCR Vbeta segments and 13 reverse primers for TCR Jbeta segments was used. Amplification of the CDR3 region of rearranged TCR beta genes was performed with a multiplex PCR assay on genomic DNA. On the Illumina HiSeq System, the amplified TCR beta libraries were sequenced as 87-base-pair reads. In the authors' own workflow: A later analysis counted about 82 million unique TCR beta chains across the roughly 700 repertoires, and some 11 million of these chains were shared by at least two donors. Raw reads were error-corrected and collapsed into unique sequences by a nearest-neighbor algorithm in which closely related sequences were merged to remove PCR and sequencing errors. V, D and J gene segments were assigned by aligning CDR3 sequences to IMGT reference sequences. For a sequence to be retained, a match of at least six nucleotides to both a V gene segment and a J gene segment was required. Rearrangements were called productive when the CDR3 lacked stop codons and stayed in frame with V and J; all others were non-productive. Following IMGT convention, CDR3 was defined as the stretch from the second conserved V-encoded cysteine up to the conserved J-encoded phenylalanine. Sequences without an unambiguous match to a single V gene segment were excluded from the earlier analysis of a few hundred of the donors. In an earlier analysis of several hundred of the donors, V segments were called functional above 56.7% productive rearrangements and were called segregating when the between-donor standard deviation exceeded 5%. To diagnose cytomegalovirus status from the catalog of TCR beta chain sequences, a statistical classification framework was built. In a later analysis, TCR nucleotide sequences were compared against IMGT/GENE-DB human TR gene sequences so that V and J genes could be assigned. Using the TCRdist pipeline, a later analysis assigned CDR3 sequences along with most-parsimonious VDJ recombination scenarios. In a later analysis, each TCR beta chain was defined by its CDR3 amino acid sequence together with its V-gene family, and reads without a unique V-gene family were excluded. To address suspected cross-contamination and a sequencing artifact, a later analysis removed 592 highly shared, low-generation-probability nucleotide sequences. In a later analysis, a clonal expansion index for each public chain was calculated from normalized within-repertoire ranks of inferred template counts. Generation probabilities in a later analysis came from a VDJ recombination model fitted to out-of-frame rearrangements, and those results were checked against IGoR. In a later analysis, TCR-TCR, TCR-HLA and TCR-CMV co-occurrence was scored with hypergeometric tests, and a repertoire-size bias correction was applied to TCR pairs. False discovery rates were estimated in a later analysis by permuting HLA or CMV assignments 20 times. In a later analysis, co-occurring TCRs were grouped using DBSCAN, and TCRdist sequence similarity was added for clustering within HLA-allele-positive subsets. Repertoires with fewer than 30,000 or more than 120,000 public chains were left out of co-occurrence clustering, as were four to six repertoires with anomalous nucleotide sharing. The table was pulled from immuneACCESS by TCRdb, which kept in-frame rearrangements only. Such tables lose some clones; where checked, under half of the loss comes from unresolved V genes, and the rest has no known cause. The V and J calls and the clone size are those of that table, but D and trimming were determined from the DNA. The sample table shows hundreds of thousands of clones, and roughly 70% are seen once. The ten largest clones add up to 1.8% of the sample.

CDR1 and CDR2, looked up from the germline V gene (reference sequence), are SEHNR and FQNEAQ. Trimmed from V: 1 base; trimmed from J: 6 bases; junction bases lacking a gene match: 6. The CDR3 spans 16 residues, from the cysteine through the phenylalanine. Only the CDR3 part of the read is kept: 48 bases, read in frame from the first base. Turning to this clone: Which antigen it targets is not known. Qualities for individual bases were not recorded, and no much larger clone is one base off.

In total, roughly 710 healthy bone marrow donors made up the cohort. Cohort members were all nominally healthy when sampled, although unrecorded immune exposures were likely present. The donor tested CMV seronegative, placing the donor among the approximately 400 seronegative members of the cohort. A peripheral blood sample was collected from each donor, and TCR beta sequencing was performed on peripheral blood mononuclear cells. The Qiagen DNeasy Blood Extraction Kit was used to extract genomic DNA from the blood cell samples. Source material: PBMCs. This sequence originates from a woman in her 30s in good health and CMV-seronegative. The V gene is TRBV7-9 and the J gene is TRBJ1-5, with 10 junctional bases fitting TRBD1. CDR3 reads: CASSLGGTGEAQPQHF. The nucleotide sequence is given as TGTGCCAGCAGCTTAGGCGGGACAGGGGAGGCTCAGCCCCAGCATTTT.